This is a list of T cell receptor beta chains from one sample in a study of T cells in Graves' hyperthyroidism and ophthalmopathy. TCRdb re-called the multiplex PCR reads through MiXCR, storing one row per CDR3 protein. The data hold under 650,000 distinct CDR3 sequences, with roughly 15% observed a single time. The sequencing sample was made of blood. The receptors were gathered from a woman between 25 and 40 years old with Graves' hyperthyroidism. The CDR3 runs from the conserved cysteine through the conserved F or W. D genes are given only for firm matches. A row's size may be missing; if present it is once, few, many or a size class.

>TRBJ2-7|TRBD2|TRBV2|few
CASSEASFGGYEQNF
TGTGCCAGCAGTGAAGCGTCTTTCGGGGGGTACGAGCAGAACTTC
>TRBJ2-1|.|TRBV7-9|few
CASSPAPGFDEQFF
TGTGCCAGCAGCCCAGCCCCTGGTTTCGATGAGCAGTTCTTC
>TRBJ2-3|.|TRBV3-1|few
CASSQDVLSTDTQYF
TGTGCCAGCAGCCAAGATGTCCTTAGCACAGATACGCAGTATTTT
>TRBJ2-5|TRBD2|TRBV20-1|many
CSATLSGRATETQYF
TGCAGTGCTACCCTTAGCGGGAGGGCCACAGAGACCCAGTACTTC
>TRBJ2-7|.|TRBV30|.
CAWTTSYEQYF
TGTGCCTGGACGACGAGCTACGAGCAGTACTTC
>TRBJ2-5|TRBD2|TRBV28|many
CASSFSGGRLETQYF
TGTGCCAGCAGTTTCTCTGGCGGGAGATTGGAGACCCAGTACTTC
>TRBJ2-7|TRBD1|TRBV7-2|many
CASSHPGQGNEQYF
TGTGCCAGCAGCCACCCGGGACAGGGTAACGAGCAGTACTTC
>TRBJ2-2|.|TRBV9|few
CASSAPGGELFF
TGTGCCAGCAGCGCGCCCGGCGGGGAGCTGTTTTTT
>TRBJ2-7|.|TRBV20-1|.
CSARFGSSTYEQYF
TGCAGTGCTAGATTCGGGAGTTCAACCTACGAGCAGTACTTC
>TRBJ2-2|.|TRBV12-3/TRBV12-4|few
CASSTGKTGELFF
TGTGCCAGCAGCACCGGGAAAACCGGGGAGCTGTTTTTT
>TRBJ2-3|TRBD1|TRBV27|many
CASSATGASTDTQYF
TGTGCCAGCAGTGCGACAGGGGCTAGCACAGATACGCAGTATTTT
>TRBJ1-1|.|TRBV12-3/TRBV12-4|few
CASSARMGGSEAFF
TGTGCCAGCAGTGCACGGATGGGGGGCTCTGAAGCTTTCTTT
>TRBJ2-7|.|TRBV28|many
CASRGARSSYEQYF
TGTGCCAGCCGAGGGGCCAGGAGCTCCTACGAGCAGTACTTC
>TRBJ1-3|.|TRBV6-1|.
CASSEMANSGNTIYF
TGTGCCAGCAGTGAGATGGCCAACTCTGGAAACACCATATATTTT
>TRBJ2-7|.|TRBV2|many
CASGSSSYEQYF
TGTGCCAGCGGGAGTAGCTCCTACGAGCAGTACTTC
>TRBJ1-5|.|TRBV27|.
CASRGGARQPQHF
TGTGCCAGCAGGGGGGGGGCGCGTCAGCCCCAGCATTTT
>TRBJ1-6|.|TRBV27|few
CASSLGGPVFLLHF
TGTGCCAGCAGTTTAGGAGGTCCCGTCTTTCTCCTCCACTTT
>TRBJ2-6|.|TRBV18|few
CASSKFGVSGANVLTF
TGTGCCAGCTCAAAATTCGGGGTCTCTGGGGCCAACGTCCTGACTTTC
>TRBJ2-1|.|TRBV14|.
CASSSPRIGASRYNEQFF
TGTGCCAGCAGCTCCCCCCGGATAGGTGCTAGTAGGTACAATGAGCAGTTCTTC
>TRBJ1-1|.|TRBV18|many
CASSQWSRPTEAFF
TGTGCCAGCTCCCAATGGAGCAGACCAACTGAAGCTTTCTTT
>TRBJ2-2|TRBD2|TRBV6-1|many
CASSEYPEREAGELFF
TGTGCCAGCAGTGAATATCCTGAGCGGGAGGCGGGGGAGCTGTTTTTT
>TRBJ2-2|TRBD2|TRBV7-9|.
CASSFGAGGPNTGELFF
TGTGCCAGCAGCTTCGGGGCGGGAGGACCGAACACCGGGGAGCTGTTTTTT
>TRBJ2-1|TRBD2|TRBV10-3|few
CAISALAGLSYNEQFF
TGTGCCATCAGTGCACTAGCGGGTCTCTCCTACAATGAGCAGTTCTTC
>TRBJ2-5|.|TRBV20-1|many
CSAHPRAGMEETQYF
TGCAGTGCCCACCCCCGCGCCGGGATGGAAGAGACCCAGTACTTC
>TRBJ2-7|TRBD1|TRBV19|.
CASSKTGTGLYEQYF
TGTGCCAGTAGTAAGACCGGGACAGGACTCTACGAGCAGTACTTC
>TRBJ2-2|TRBD2|TRBV7-9|few
CASKAGTSVNTGELFF
TGTGCCAGCAAAGCCGGGACTAGCGTTAACACCGGGGAGCTGTTTTTT
>TRBJ2-2|TRBD1|TRBV19|few
CASSRTGHTGELFF
TGTGCCAGTAGTAGGACAGGGCACACCGGGGAGCTGTTTTTT
>TRBJ2-7|.|TRBV11-2|many
CASSLVRVEQYF
TGTGCCAGCAGCTTAGTTAGGGTGGAGCAGTACTTC
>TRBJ2-3|.|TRBV6-1|many
CASSPGLDTDTQYF
TGTGCCAGCAGTCCGGGACTCGACACAGATACGCAGTATTTT
>TRBJ1-5|TRBD1|TRBV7-2|many
CASSPQTGGNQPQHF
TGTGCCAGCAGCCCCCAGACAGGGGGCAATCAGCCCCAGCATTTT
>TRBJ2-7|.|TRBV5-1|many
CASSYDTPRSYEQYF
TGCGCCAGCAGCTACGACACTCCACGCTCCTACGAGCAGTACTTC
>TRBJ2-2|TRBD2|TRBV9|.
CASSVDWLAGSYTGELFF
TGTGCCAGCAGCGTAGATTGGCTAGCGGGAAGTTATACCGGGGAGCTGTTTTTT
>TRBJ1-2|.|TRBV12-3/TRBV12-4|many
CASSSGQNYGYTF
TGTGCCAGCAGTTCCGGACAGAACTATGGCTACACCTTC
>TRBJ2-1|.|TRBV18|few
CASSAEYEQFF
TGTGCCAGCTCAGCGGAGTATGAGCAGTTCTTC
>TRBJ2-7|.|TRBV6-2/TRBV6-3|many
CASNVGRTTYEQYF
TGTGCCAGCAACGTTGGTAGGACCACCTACGAGCAGTACTTC
>TRBJ2-1|.|TRBV6-1|.
CASSWDISTYNEQFF
TGTGCCAGCAGTTGGGACATCTCTACCTACAATGAGCAGTTCTTC
>TRBJ1-5|.|TRBV3-1|many
CASSQDLNQPQHF
TGCGCCAGCAGCCAGGACCTCAATCAGCCCCAGCATTTT
>TRBJ2-7|.|TRBV7-9|.
CASRSRIGRTDEQYF
TGTGCCAGCAGATCGAGGATCGGGAGAACGGACGAGCAGTACTTC
>TRBJ2-7|TRBD2|TRBV9|.
CASSELAANSYEQYF
TGTGCCAGCAGCGAACTAGCGGCGAACTCCTACGAGCAGTACTTC
>TRBJ2-7|.|TRBV13|.
CASSFPAQGVGEQYF
TGTGCCAGCAGCTTTCCGGCTCAGGGTGTTGGGGAGCAGTACTTC
>TRBJ1-1|TRBD1|TRBV15|many
CATSRRGGRGPEAFF
TGTGCCACCAGCAGAAGAGGAGGAAGGGGGCCTGAAGCTTTCTTT
>TRBJ1-2|.|TRBV19|.
CASSLEGVTGGYTF
TGTGCCAGTAGCCTCGAGGGAGTTACTGGTGGCTACACCTTC
>TRBJ2-7|TRBD2|TRBV28|many
CASRITSGGSYEQYF
TGTGCCAGCAGGATTACCTCGGGGGGCTCCTACGAGCAGTACTTC
>TRBJ2-3|TRBD2|TRBV20-1|many
CSSYSGNLDTQYF
TGCAGTTCATATAGCGGGAATCTAGATACGCAGTATTTT
>TRBJ1-1|TRBD1|TRBV28|many
CASSFFSGGRGAEAFF
TGTGCCAGCAGTTTTTTCTCAGGGGGCCGAGGCGCTGAAGCTTTCTTT
>TRBJ2-5|.|TRBV12-3/TRBV12-4|.
CASSGTARETQYF
TGTGCCAGCAGTGGGACTGCGAGAGAGACCCAGTACTTC
>TRBJ2-1|.|TRBV20-1|many
CSASRTYNEQFF
TGCAGTGCTAGTAGAACATACAATGAGCAGTTCTTC
>TRBJ2-7|TRBD1|TRBV7-7|many
CASSLGTGWGEQYF
TGTGCTAGCAGCTTAGGGACAGGGTGGGGCGAGCAGTACTTC
>TRBJ1-2|.|TRBV6-2/TRBV6-3|.
CASSYRYGYTF
TGTGCCAGCAGTTACCGATATGGCTACACCTTC
>TRBJ1-2|.|TRBV29-1|.
CSVFDSNYGYTF
TGCAGCGTTTTCGACAGCAACTATGGCTACACCTTC
>TRBJ2-5|TRBD1|TRBV9|.
CASSSHIDRVQETQYF
TGTGCCAGCAGCTCTCATATAGACAGGGTCCAAGAGACCCAGTACTTC
>TRBJ2-5|TRBD2|TRBV20-1|many
CSARREGPETQYF
TGCAGTGCTAGGCGGGAGGGCCCGGAGACCCAGTACTTC
>TRBJ2-2|TRBD1|TRBV24-1|.
CATSETTGPGPGELFF
TGTGCCACCAGTGAGACGACAGGGCCTGGGCCCGGGGAGCTGTTTTTT
>TRBJ2-7|.|TRBV9|few
CASSVGPIHEQYF
TGTGCCAGCAGCGTAGGGCCGATCCACGAGCAGTACTTC
>TRBJ2-1|.|TRBV19|many
CASSSTHRVGQFF
TGTGCCAGTAGTAGCACCCACAGGGTAGGGCAGTTCTTC
>TRBJ2-3|TRBD2|TRBV28|many
CASSSAGGRVGTQYF
TGTGCCAGCAGCTCTGCGGGGGGGCGAGTTGGTACGCAGTATTTT
>TRBJ2-5|TRBD1|TRBV4-1|.
CASSQGQLRETQYF
TGCGCCAGCAGCCAGGGACAGCTGCGGGAGACCCAGTACTTC